The rows below give T cell receptor beta chains drawn from one sample of a study of T cell responses to AZD1222 COVID-19 vaccine. Method: immunoSEQ multiplex PCR; TCRdb's copy keeps in-frame clones and lacks some. The sample lists 130,000 to 150,000 clones, about nine tenths occurring once. Source: peripheral blood, taken on day 0 of AZD1222 vaccination. These receptors all stem from an adult in good health. CDR3s include the opening cysteine and the closing phenylalanine or tryptophan.

J gene,V gene,CDR3 protein
TRBJ1-2,TRBV11-2,CASSSPRGGYGYTF
TRBJ1-4,TRBV7-9,CASSLGATNEKLFF
TRBJ2-2,TRBV4-2,CASSSPPGELFF
TRBJ2-7,TRBV13,CASSSPRSYEQYF
TRBJ1-4,TRBV21-1,CASSAPPRTGGEKLFF
TRBJ2-7,TRBV2,CASTEQGGGSYEQYF
TRBJ1-5,TRBV2,CASSERGEPQHF
TRBJ2-4,TRBV11-2,CASSTPRLAKNIQYF
TRBJ2-1,TRBV30,CAWSTTSGGTPYNEQFF
TRBJ1-6,TRBV5-1,CASSFSLPSSYNSPLHF
TRBJ2-7,TRBV28,CASSFSDRSYEQYF
TRBJ1-5,TRBV21-1,CASSKRDGETGGGHQPQHF
TRBJ2-1,TRBV11-3,CASSSRTSGTNEQFF
TRBJ2-1,TRBV15,CAAGNYNEQFF
TRBJ1-2,TRBV29-1,CSVEASGNQHDCTF
TRBJ2-7,TRBV27,CASSEDGLPYEQYF
TRBJ1-2,TRBV12-3/TRBV12-4,CASRTGDRGYTF
TRBJ2-1,TRBV20-1,CSAPTYNEQFF
TRBJ2-7,TRBV27,CASSLTSGFSYEQYF
TRBJ1-2,TRBV7-2,CASSLSKGAGYGYTF
TRBJ2-1,TRBV19,CASSIPTGGPYNEQFF
TRBJ1-1,TRBV10-3,CAARTDLNTEAFF
TRBJ2-1,TRBV5-1,CASSLDPSGQSDNEQFF
TRBJ1-2,TRBV6-1,CASSESGGRADGYTF
TRBJ1-1,TRBV5-1,CASTLNQNTEAFF
TRBJ1-3,TRBV6-6,CASFSGNTIYF
TRBJ2-2,TRBV30,CAWSAQGSGELFF
TRBJ1-5,TRBV6-5,CASSPSFFSNQPQHF
TRBJ2-1,TRBV11-2,CASSLVRGPSYNEQFF
TRBJ1-5,TRBV6-5,CASSSRLHVGQPQHF
TRBJ1-1,TRBV11-2,CASSFGGGWDTEAFF
TRBJ2-3,TRBV10-2,CASSPGIRTDTQYF
TRBJ2-7,TRBV4-2,CASSPLGLNSEQYF